This TCR beta chain was retrieved from a study of T-cell reconstitution after alpha-beta-depleted transplantation in children. General study findings and limits: Diversity and T-cell counts at one year after transplant derived mostly from new T cells. Surviving recipient cells, namely T cells and thymic progenitors, were the source of high day-60 TCRbeta diversity in some patients. Several hundred expanded graft clones reportedly gave rise to the alpha-beta T cells present about two months after transplant.

Deletions cut 3 bases from V and 1 base from J, with 10 bases between. In germline, CDR1 is LGHNA, CDR2 YSLEER. The CDR3 covers 14 residues. This clonotype has more than one count but fewer than ten. What it binds is not known. Preparation of the TCRbeta library involved a method that used unique molecular identifiers. TCRdb redid the calling of the PCR reads with MiXCR, one entry per CDR3 protein. Of about 580,000 distinct CDR3 sequences in the sample, under 30% were seen once. V and J are TRBV4-3 and TRBJ2-7, with D maybe TRBD1 (6 bases). The origin of this receptor is a boy younger than two who had a stem cell transplant for acute myeloid leukemia, so the T cells may come from the graft donor. The source material was PBMCs, mostly from graft donor cells, sampled 360 days after TCRalphabeta/CD19-depleted stem cell transplant. CDR3 region: CASSHGTPSYEQYF. CDR3 in DNA: TGCGCCAGCAGCCATGGGACACCATCCTACGAGCAGTACTTC.